This T cell receptor beta chain was captured in a study of blood T cell repertoires in COVID-19. Study context: The United States, Italy and Spain were the sources of the acute and convalescent COVID-19 samples. Sources were T cells, B-cell-depleted T cells, or PBMCs; the material itself was cDNA or gDNA.

As originally analysed: Reference gene primer amplification gave nucleated cell count estimates. Measured with immunoSEQ multiplex PCR; TCRdb has only the in-frame clones, and not every one. The V and J calls and clone size come from that table; D and trimming were worked out from the DNA. This sample has 85,000 to 100,000 clones, with 90% found just once. The CDR3 is made up of 12 amino acids. V was cut by 8 bases and J by 7 bases, with 9 bases left in between. Germline values: CDR1 SNHLY, CDR2 FYNNEI. The sequenced sample was peripheral blood. The receptor's source is a man in his sixties with acute or convalescent COVID-19. The V call is TRBV2, the J call TRBJ1-6, with TRBD1 as a possible D gene (5 bases). In nucleotides, the CDR3 is TGTGCCAGCGCCGGGGGGAATTCACCCCTCCACTTT. Its translation is CASAGGNSPLHF.